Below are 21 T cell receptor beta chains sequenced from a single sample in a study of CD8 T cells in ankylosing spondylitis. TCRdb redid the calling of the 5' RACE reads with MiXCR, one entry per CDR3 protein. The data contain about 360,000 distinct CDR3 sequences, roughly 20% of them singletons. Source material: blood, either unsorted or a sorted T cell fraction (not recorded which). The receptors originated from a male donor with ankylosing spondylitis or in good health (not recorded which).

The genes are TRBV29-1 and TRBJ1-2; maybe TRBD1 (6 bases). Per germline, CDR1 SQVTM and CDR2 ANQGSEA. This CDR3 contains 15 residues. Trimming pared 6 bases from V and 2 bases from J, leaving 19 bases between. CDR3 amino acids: CSVVDSDGLNYGYTF. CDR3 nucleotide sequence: TGCAGCGTCGTGGACAGTGACGGACTCAACTATGGCTACACCTTC.

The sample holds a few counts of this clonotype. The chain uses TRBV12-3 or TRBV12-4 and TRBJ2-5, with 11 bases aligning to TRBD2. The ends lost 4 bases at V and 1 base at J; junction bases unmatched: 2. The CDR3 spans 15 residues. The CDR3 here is CASSSGTSGQETQYF. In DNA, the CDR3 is TGTGCCAGCAGTTCCGGGACTAGCGGCCAAGAGACCCAGTACTTC.

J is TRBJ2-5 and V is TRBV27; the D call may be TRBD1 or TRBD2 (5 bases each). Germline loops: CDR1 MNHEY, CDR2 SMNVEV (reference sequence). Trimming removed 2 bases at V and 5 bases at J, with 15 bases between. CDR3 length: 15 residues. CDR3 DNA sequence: TGTGCCAGCAGTTTAACGGGTTGGGGGTATGAGACCCAGTACTTC. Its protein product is CASSLTGWGYETQYF.

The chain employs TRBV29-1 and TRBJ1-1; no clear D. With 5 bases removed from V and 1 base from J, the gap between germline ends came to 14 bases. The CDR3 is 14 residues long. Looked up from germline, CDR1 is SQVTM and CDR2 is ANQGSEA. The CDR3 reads CSVFLVLGNTEAFF. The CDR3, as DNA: TGCAGCGTTTTTCTGGTCTTAGGGAACACTGAAGCTTTCTTT. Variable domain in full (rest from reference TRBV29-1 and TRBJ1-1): SAVISQKPSRDICQRGTSLTIQCQVDSQVTMMFWYRQQPGQSLTLIATANQGSEATYESGFVIDKFPISRPNLTFSTLTVSNMSPEDSSIYLCSVFLVLGNTEAFFGQGTRLTVV.

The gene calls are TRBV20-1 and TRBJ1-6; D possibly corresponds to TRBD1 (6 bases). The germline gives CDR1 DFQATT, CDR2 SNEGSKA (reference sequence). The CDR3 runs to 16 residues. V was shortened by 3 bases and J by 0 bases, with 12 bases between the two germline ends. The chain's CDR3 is CSASWGQSSYNSPLHF. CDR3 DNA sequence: TGCAGTGCTAGCTGGGGGCAGAGCTCCTATAATTCACCCCTCCACTTT.

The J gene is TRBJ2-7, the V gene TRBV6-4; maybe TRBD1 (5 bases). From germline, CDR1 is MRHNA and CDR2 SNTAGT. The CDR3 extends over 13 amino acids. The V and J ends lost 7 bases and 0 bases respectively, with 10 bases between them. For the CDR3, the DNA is TGTGCCAGCACAAACAGGTTCTCCTACGAGCAGTACTTC. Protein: CASTNRFSYEQYF.

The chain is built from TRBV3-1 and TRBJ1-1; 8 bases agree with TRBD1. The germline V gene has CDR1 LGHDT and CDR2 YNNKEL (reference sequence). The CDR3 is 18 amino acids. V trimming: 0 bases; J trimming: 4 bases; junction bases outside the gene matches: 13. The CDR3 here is CASSQDMPGGADGTEAFF. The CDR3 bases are TGTGCCAGCAGCCAAGATATGCCAGGGGGCGCGGATGGCACTGAAGCTTTCTTT.

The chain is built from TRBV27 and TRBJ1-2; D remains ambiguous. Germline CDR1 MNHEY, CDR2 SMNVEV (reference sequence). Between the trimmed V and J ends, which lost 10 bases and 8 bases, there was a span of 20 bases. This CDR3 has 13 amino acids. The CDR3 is CATSAGPQEGYTF. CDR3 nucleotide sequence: TGTGCCACCTCCGCTGGGCCGCAGGAGGGCTACACCTTC.

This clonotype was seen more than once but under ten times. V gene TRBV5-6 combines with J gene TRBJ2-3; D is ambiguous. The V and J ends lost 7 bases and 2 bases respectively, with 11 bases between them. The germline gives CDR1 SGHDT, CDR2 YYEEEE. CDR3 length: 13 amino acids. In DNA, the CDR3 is TGTGCCAGCTTTAGACGGAACACAGATACGCAGTATTTT. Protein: CASFRRNTDTQYF. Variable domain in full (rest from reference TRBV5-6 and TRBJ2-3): DAGVTQSPTHLIKTRGQQVTLRCSPKSGHDTVSWYQQALGQGPQFIFQYYEEEERQRGNFPDRFSGHQFPNYSSELNVNALLLGDSALYLCASFRRNTDTQYFGPGTRLTVL.

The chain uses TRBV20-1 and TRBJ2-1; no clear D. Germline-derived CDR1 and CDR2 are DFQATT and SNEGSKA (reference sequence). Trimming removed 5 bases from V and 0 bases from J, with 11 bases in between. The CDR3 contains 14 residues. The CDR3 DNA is TGCAGTGCTTACCTCCCCAGCTCCTACAATGAGCAGTTCTTC. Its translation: CSAYLPSSYNEQFF.

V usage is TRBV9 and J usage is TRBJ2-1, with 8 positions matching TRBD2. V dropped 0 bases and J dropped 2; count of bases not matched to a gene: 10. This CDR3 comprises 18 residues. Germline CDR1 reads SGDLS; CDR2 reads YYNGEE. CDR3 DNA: TGTGCCAGCAGCGTAGAGGGTCATGTAGCGGGGACCTACAATGAGCAGTTCTTC. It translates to CASSVEGHVAGTYNEQFF.

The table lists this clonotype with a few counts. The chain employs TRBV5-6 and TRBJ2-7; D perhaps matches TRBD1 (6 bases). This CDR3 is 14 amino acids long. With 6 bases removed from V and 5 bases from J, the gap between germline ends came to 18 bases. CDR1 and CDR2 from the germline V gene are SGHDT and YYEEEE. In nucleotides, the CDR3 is TGTGCCAGCAACGACGCAGGGGCGCCCAACGAGCAGTACTTC. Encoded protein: CASNDAGAPNEQYF.

The CDR3 here is CASSPSGREQYF. CDR3 in DNA: TGTGCCAGCAGCCCTTCAGGTCGGGAGCAGTACTTC. The rearrangement links TRBV9 to TRBJ2-7; no definite D call. The CDR3 covers 12 residues. V lost 4 bases to trimming and J lost 7 bases, with 12 bases between them. Germline loops: CDR1 SGDLS, CDR2 YYNGEE.

CDR3 in DNA: TGCGCCAGCAGCCAAGTCCCTACAGGAGCTAGCACAGATACGCAGTATTTT. Translation: CASSQVPTGASTDTQYF. The chain has TRBV4-1 and TRBJ2-3, with a tentative D call TRBD1 (5 bases). From germline, CDR1 is MGHRA and CDR2 YSYEKL. V was clipped by 1 base and J by 0 bases, with 14 bases between them. The CDR3 covers 17 residues.

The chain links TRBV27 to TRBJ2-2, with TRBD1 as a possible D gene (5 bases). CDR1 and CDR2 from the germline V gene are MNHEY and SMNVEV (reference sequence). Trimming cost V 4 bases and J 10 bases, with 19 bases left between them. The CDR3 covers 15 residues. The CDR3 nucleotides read TGTGCCAGCAGTTCCCTAGGGGCGGCGCAGTCGGAGCTGTTTTTT. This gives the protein CASSSLGAAQSELFF.

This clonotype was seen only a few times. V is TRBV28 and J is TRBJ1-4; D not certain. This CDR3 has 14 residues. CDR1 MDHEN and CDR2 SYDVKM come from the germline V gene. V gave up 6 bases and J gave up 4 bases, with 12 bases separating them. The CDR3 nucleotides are TGTGCCAGCAGGACTGATGGGTTTAATGAAAAACTGTTTTTT. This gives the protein CASRTDGFNEKLFF.

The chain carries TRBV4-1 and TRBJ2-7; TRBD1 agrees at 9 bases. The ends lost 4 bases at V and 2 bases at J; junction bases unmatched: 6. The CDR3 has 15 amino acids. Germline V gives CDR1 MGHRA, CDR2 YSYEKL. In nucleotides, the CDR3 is TGCGCCAGCAGCCCCTCAACAGGGGGCGCCTACGAGCAGTACTTC. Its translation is CASSPSTGGAYEQYF.

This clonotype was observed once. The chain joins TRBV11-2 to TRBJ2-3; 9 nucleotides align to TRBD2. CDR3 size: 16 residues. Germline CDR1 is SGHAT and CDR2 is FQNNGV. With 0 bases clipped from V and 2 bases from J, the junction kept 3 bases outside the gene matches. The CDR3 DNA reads TGTGCCAGCAGCTTAGAGAGCGGGGGGATCACAGATACGCAGTATTTT. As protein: CASSLESGGITDTQYF.

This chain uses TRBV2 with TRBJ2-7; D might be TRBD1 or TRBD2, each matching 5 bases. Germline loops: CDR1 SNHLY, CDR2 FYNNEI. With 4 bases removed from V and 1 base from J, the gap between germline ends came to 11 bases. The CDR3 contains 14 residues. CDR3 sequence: CASSARELSYEQYF. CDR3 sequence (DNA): TGTGCCAGCAGTGCCAGGGAGTTATCCTACGAGCAGTACTTC.

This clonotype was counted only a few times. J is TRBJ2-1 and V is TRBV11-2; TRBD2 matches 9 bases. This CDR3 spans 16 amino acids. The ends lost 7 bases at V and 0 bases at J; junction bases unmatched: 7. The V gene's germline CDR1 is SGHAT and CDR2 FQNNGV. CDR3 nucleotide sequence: TGTGCCAGCACCCTAGCGGGGTGGAGCTCCTACAATGAGCAGTTCTTC. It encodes CASTLAGWSSYNEQFF.

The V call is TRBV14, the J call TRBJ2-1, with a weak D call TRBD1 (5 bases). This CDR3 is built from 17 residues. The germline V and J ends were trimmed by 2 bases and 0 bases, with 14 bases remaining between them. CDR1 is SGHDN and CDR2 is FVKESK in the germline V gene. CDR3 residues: CASSQNPDSYSYNEQFF. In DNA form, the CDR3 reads TGTGCCAGCAGCCAAAACCCTGACAGTTACTCCTACAATGAGCAGTTCTTC.